The 3 T cell receptor beta chains given below trace back to one sample, sequenced in a study of T cell clonotyping in hematopoietic cell transplantation (dated by TCRdb to about 2021). The meaning of the sample's time point label: recipient sample taken at acute GVHD onset. The library was obtained by the immunoSEQ multiplex PCR assay. As stored in TCRdb, this immuneACCESS dataset retains in-frame rearrangements with V and J assigned. A fraction of the clones does not appear; measured against another copy, unresolved V genes explain less than half of the discrepancy, and the remainder lacks a known reason. This sample holds 2,500 to 4,000 clones; about 90% were observed only once. The ten largest make up roughly 9% of the sample. Sequenced material: PBMCs, taken at the time of graft-versus-host disease after allogeneic stem cell transplant. Every receptor here comes from a male patient between 55 and 70 years old who had an allogeneic stem cell transplant from a related donor, so the T cells may come from the graft donor. Some clones in this sample may be carry-over from other donors' samples.

The V call is TRBV28, the J call TRBJ1-3; D not resolved. Per germline, CDR1 MDHEN and CDR2 SYDVKM. CDR3 length equals 14 residues. V lost 6 bases to trimming and J lost 4 bases, with 13 bases between them. CDR3 residues: CASRLPGIGNTIYF. CDR3 coding DNA: TGTGCCAGCAGACTCCCTGGGATCGGAAACACCATATATTTT. Variable domain in full (rest from reference TRBV28 and TRBJ1-3): DVKVTQSSRYLVKRTGEKVFLECVQDMDHENMFWYRQDPGLGLRLIYFSYDVKMKEKGDIPEGYSVSREKKERFSLILESASTNQTSMYLCASRLPGIGNTIYFGEGSWLTVV.

The V call is TRBV6-6, the J call TRBJ2-1; D gene ambiguous. V lost 9 bases and J lost 3, with 12 bases in between. Looked up from germline, CDR1 is MNHNY and CDR2 is SVGAGI (reference sequence). The CDR3 has 13 residues. The CDR3 coding sequence is TGTGCCAGTTTAAGGGCAGACTACAATGAGCAGTTCTTC. This translates into CASLRADYNEQFF.

The V call is TRBV10-2, the J call TRBJ2-2; 7 bases are shared with TRBD1. This CDR3 has 14 residues. After removal of 4 bases from V and 2 bases from J, the junction contained 1 base not matched to a gene. The germline V gene encodes CDR1 WSHSY and CDR2 SAAADI. CDR3 coding DNA: TGCGCCAGCAGTGGGACAGGAAACACCGGGGAGCTGTTTTTT. Protein: CASSGTGNTGELFF.